This TCR beta chain was sequenced in a study of patients and donors after allogeneic stem cell transplantation. With 3 bases removed from V and 2 bases from J, the gap between germline ends came to 14 bases. Germline values: CDR1 SQVTM, CDR2 ANQGSEA. The CDR3 is 15 residues long. Using its own MiXCR run on the RT-PCR reads, TCRdb lists one record per CDR3 protein. This sample has 800,000 to 1,000,000 distinct CDR3 sequences, with about 20% found just once. This clonotype was detected ten times or more. The J gene is TRBJ2-1, the V gene TRBV29-1, with D hard to call. The clonotype originates from a human donor who was either an allogeneic HSCT recipient or a stem cell or donor lymphocyte infusion donor (not recorded which). It is not recorded whose cells these are; they may come from a transplant donor. Sequenced input: blood, either unsorted or a sorted T cell fraction (not recorded which). The CDR3, as DNA: TGCAGCGTTGATCGGTTAGAGGACCCCTACAATGAGCAGTTCTTC. Amino acid sequence: CSVDRLEDPYNEQFF.